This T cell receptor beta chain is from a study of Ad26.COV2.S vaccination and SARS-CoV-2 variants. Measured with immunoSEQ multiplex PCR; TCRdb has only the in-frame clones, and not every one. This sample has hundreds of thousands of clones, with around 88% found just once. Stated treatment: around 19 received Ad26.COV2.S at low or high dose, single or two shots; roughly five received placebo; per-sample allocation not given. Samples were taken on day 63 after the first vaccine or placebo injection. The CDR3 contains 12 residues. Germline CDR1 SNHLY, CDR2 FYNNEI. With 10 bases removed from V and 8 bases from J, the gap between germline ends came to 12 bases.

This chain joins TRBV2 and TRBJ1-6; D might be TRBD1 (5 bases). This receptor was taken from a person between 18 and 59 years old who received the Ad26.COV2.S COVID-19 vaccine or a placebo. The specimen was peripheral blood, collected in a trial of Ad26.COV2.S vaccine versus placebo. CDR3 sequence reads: CATGTAYSPLHF. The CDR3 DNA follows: TGTGCCACAGGGACCGCATATTCACCCCTCCACTTT.